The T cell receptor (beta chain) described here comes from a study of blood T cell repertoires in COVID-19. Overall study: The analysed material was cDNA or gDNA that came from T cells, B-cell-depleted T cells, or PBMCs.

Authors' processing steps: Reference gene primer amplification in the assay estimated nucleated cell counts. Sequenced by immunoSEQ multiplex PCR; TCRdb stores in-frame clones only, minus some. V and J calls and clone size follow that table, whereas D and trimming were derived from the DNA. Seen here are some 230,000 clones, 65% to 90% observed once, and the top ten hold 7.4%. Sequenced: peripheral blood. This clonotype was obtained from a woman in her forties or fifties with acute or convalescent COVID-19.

The CDR3 loop reads CAWSKGARLEQYF. The CDR3 nucleotides read TGTGCCTGGTCCAAGGGGGCTCGGCTCGAGCAGTACTTC. This rearrangement joins TRBV30 to TRBJ2-7; 7 nucleotides agree with TRBD1. Germline lookup yields CDR1 GTSNPN and CDR2 SVGIG (reference sequence). V lost 5 bases to trimming and J lost 6 bases; unmatched junction nucleotides: 10. The CDR3 length is 13 residues. Filled out from reference TRBV30 and TRBJ2-7, the complete variable domain reads SQTIHQWPATLVQPVGSPLSLECTVEGTSNPNLYWYRQAAGRGLQLLFYSVGIGQISSEVPQNLSASRPQDRQFILSSKKLLLSDSGFYLCAWSKGARLEQYFGPGTRLTVT.